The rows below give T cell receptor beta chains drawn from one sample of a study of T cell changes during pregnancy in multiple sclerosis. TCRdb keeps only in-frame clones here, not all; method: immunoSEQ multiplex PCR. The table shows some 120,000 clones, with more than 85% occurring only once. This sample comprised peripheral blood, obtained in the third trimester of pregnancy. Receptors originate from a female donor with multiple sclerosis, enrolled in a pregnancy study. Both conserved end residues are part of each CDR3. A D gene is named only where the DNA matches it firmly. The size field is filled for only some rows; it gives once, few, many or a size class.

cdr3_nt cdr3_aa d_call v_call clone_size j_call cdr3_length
TGTGCCAGGACCACAGGGGGTACTGGGGCCAACGTCCTGACTTTC CARTTGGTGANVLTF TRBD1 TRBV2 NA TRBJ2-6 15
TGCGCCAGCAGTGAGAACAGGGTTAACTATGGCTACACCTTC CASSENRVNYGYTF NA TRBV10-2 once TRBJ1-2 14
TGTGCCATCAGTGAGGGGGGGACCGCTAATGAAAAACTGTTTTTT CAISEGGTANEKLFF NA TRBV10-3 NA TRBJ1-4 15
TGTGCCAGCAGTCCCTCACAGGTGTCACCCCTCCACTTT CASSPSQVSPLHF NA TRBV28 NA TRBJ1-6 13
TGCGCCAGCAGCTTCGATCCTACTGGACTAGCGGGAGTGGATGGTCGGGAGACCCAGTACTTC CASSFDPTGLAGVDGRETQYF TRBD2 TRBV5-1 NA TRBJ2-5 21
TGTGCCAGCAGCCAAGTAAGACAGGGAGGCAATCAGCCCCAGCATTTT CASSQVRQGGNQPQHF TRBD1 TRBV4-2 NA TRBJ1-5 16
TGTGCCAGCTCACCCTTCCCGGGACACGCTCCTTCTAACTATGGCTACACCTTC CASSPFPGHAPSNYGYTF NA TRBV18 NA TRBJ1-2 18
TGTGCCAGCAGTGAAGCGCTCCTAGCGGGAGTCGGCAACGAGCAGTACTTC CASSEALLAGVGNEQYF TRBD2 TRBV6-1 NA TRBJ2-7 17
TGCAGCGTTGCAGAGTGGACAGGGAGGACTGAAGCTTTCTTT CSVAEWTGRTEAFF TRBD1 TRBV29-1 NA TRBJ1-1 14
TGTGCCAGCGCATTTGGGGGGGATAGCAATCAGCCCCAGCATTTT CASAFGGDSNQPQHF NA TRBV6-5 NA TRBJ1-5 15
TGTGCCAGCAACGGGGGTATCGGGGAGCTGTTTTTT CASNGGIGELFF NA TRBV6-1 NA TRBJ2-2 12
TGTGCCAGCAGTTTAGGGACAGGCATTCCGAACACTGAAGCTTTCTTT CASSLGTGIPNTEAFF TRBD1 TRBV6-5 NA TRBJ1-1 16
TGTGCCAGCAGCGTCGGGACAGGAGGGGAAAAACTGTTTTTT CASSVGTGGEKLFF TRBD1 TRBV9 NA TRBJ1-4 14
TGTGCCAGCAGCTTCTTCGGGGGGGCGAGTTCGGGGGAGCAGTACTTC CASSFFGGASSGEQYF TRBD2 TRBV5-6 once TRBJ2-7 16
TGTGCCAGCAGTTCAACGTTCGGGTTCTACGAGACCCAGTACTTC CASSSTFGFYETQYF NA TRBV27 NA TRBJ2-5 15
TGTGCCTGGAGCCGGACAGGGATGACTGAAGCTTTCTTT CAWSRTGMTEAFF TRBD1 TRBV30 NA TRBJ1-1 13
TGTGCCAGCAGTTTGGGGCCGGGACAGGGGGTAGGAGGCTACACCTTC CASSLGPGQGVGGYTF TRBD1 TRBV28 NA TRBJ1-2 16